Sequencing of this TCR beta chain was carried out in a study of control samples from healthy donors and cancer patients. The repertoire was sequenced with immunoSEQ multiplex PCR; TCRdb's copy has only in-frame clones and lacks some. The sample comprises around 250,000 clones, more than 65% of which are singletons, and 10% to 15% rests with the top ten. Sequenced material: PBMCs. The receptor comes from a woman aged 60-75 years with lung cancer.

In DNA form, the CDR3 reads TGTGCCAGTAGTATTTTGGAGGGGAATCACTATGGCTACACCTTC. Amino acid sequence: CASSILEGNHYGYTF. The gene calls are TRBV19 and TRBJ1-2; D perhaps matches TRBD1 (5 bases). The length of the CDR3 is 15 residues. Germline lookup yields CDR1 LNHDA and CDR2 SQIVND (reference sequence). V was shortened by 3 bases and J by 3 bases, with 14 bases between the two germline ends.